These T cell receptor beta chains were read from a single sample in a study of PD-1 blockade in classical Hodgkin lymphoma. Clones were read by immunoSEQ multiplex PCR, and TCRdb kept only the in-frame ones, dropping some. The sample contains roughly 41,000 clones, nearly 70% of which appear only once. The source material was peripheral blood mononuclear cells (PBMCs), sampled before the fourth cycle of nivolumab. The source of these receptors is a human donor with classical Hodgkin lymphoma. Each CDR3 is given with its conserved first and last residue. A D gene is named only where the DNA matches it firmly. Only part of the rows carry a size: once, few, many, or a class if the clone is expanded.

cdr3_nt cdr3_aa j_call d_call clone_size v_call
TGTGCCTGGAGTTTCCTCCGGGACACCGGGGAGCTGTTTTTT CAWSFLRDTGELFF TRBJ2-2 . . TRBV30
TGTGCCAGTAGCCGAAAGGGGAGACTAGCGGAAGTCGGAGATACGCAGTATTTT CASSRKGRLAEVGDTQYF TRBJ2-3 TRBD2 . TRBV19
TGCGCCAGCAGCTCGCAGGGTTGGACTGAAGCTTTCTTT CASSSQGWTEAFF TRBJ1-1 . . TRBV5-1
TGTGCCAGCAGTTCATTCCTAGCGATCTGCAATGAGCAGTTCTTC CASSSFLAICNEQFF TRBJ2-1 . few TRBV6-7
TGTGCCAGCAGCCCACGTAGCGGGGACACAGATACGCAGTATTTT CASSPRSGDTDTQYF TRBJ2-3 TRBD2 . TRBV11-3
TGTGCCAGCAGCGTAGGTGAGGGTCTCGAGCAGTACTTC CASSVGEGLEQYF TRBJ2-7 . . TRBV9
TGCGCCAGCAGCCTCTCTGGGACTAGCGGGAGCACAGATACGCAGTATTTT CASSLSGTSGSTDTQYF TRBJ2-3 TRBD2 . TRBV5-1
TGTGCCAGCAGCTTGGCGCTCGACAGGGGGAAAGGAGATACGCAGTATTTT CASSLALDRGKGDTQYF TRBJ2-3 TRBD1 few TRBV5-4
TGTGCCAGCAGTCCCCCAGGGGGCCCTTTTGAGACCCAGTACTTC CASSPPGGPFETQYF TRBJ2-5 TRBD1 . TRBV6-5
TGTGCCATCAGTGAGCCGACAGGGACAGATACGCAGTATTTT CAISEPTGTDTQYF TRBJ2-3 TRBD1 few TRBV10-3
TGTGCCAGCAGCTTGTCTAGCGGGCCGGCAACATCCAGAGAGCAGTTCTTC CASSLSSGPATSREQFF TRBJ2-1 TRBD2 once TRBV5-4
TGTGCCACCAGCAGGCGGGAAGTCGGGAACTACGAGCAGTACTTC CATSRREVGNYEQYF TRBJ2-7 . . TRBV15
TGTGCCACCAGCACCAGGGGGGCTGGGGCCAACGTCCTGACTTTC CATSTRGAGANVLTF TRBJ2-6 . . TRBV15
TGTGCCAGCAGCTTAGGGCCCCGCGGAAACGGTGGCTACACCTTC CASSLGPRGNGGYTF TRBJ1-2 . few TRBV7-8
TGTGCCACCAGCAGATCGACAGTCAGAGCATATGGCTACACCTTC CATSRSTVRAYGYTF TRBJ1-2 . . TRBV15
TGTGCCAGTCGGGACTATTACAATGAGCAGTTCTTC CASRDYYNEQFF TRBJ2-1 TRBD2 . TRBV19
TGTGCCAGCAGCTCCCGACTAGCGGGGGGGTTCGGGGAGCTGTTTTTT CASSSRLAGGFGELFF TRBJ2-2 TRBD2 . TRBV11-2
TGTGCCAGCTCCCGGTCGGGGCTCACAGATACGCAGTATTTT CASSRSGLTDTQYF TRBJ2-3 . . TRBV6-9
TGTGCCAGCAATAAATGGGAGGGGGCGACAGATACGCAGTATTTT CASNKWEGATDTQYF TRBJ2-3 . few TRBV28
TGTGCCAGCAGCCCTCGGTTAGCGGGGGACCTCTCCTACGAGCAGTACTTC CASSPRLAGDLSYEQYF TRBJ2-7 TRBD2 . TRBV7-6
TGCAGCGTCAAGACAGGGGATGGCACCATATATTTT CSVKTGDGTIYF TRBJ1-3 TRBD1 . TRBV29-1
TGTGCCAGCAGTTACTCTGCAGGGGGCATCACAGATACGCAGTATTTT CASSYSAGGITDTQYF TRBJ2-3 TRBD1 . TRBV6-6
TGTGCCAGCAGCCCATCCGCCGGCCAGGGGGGCCTGCACTCTGGAAACACCATATATTTT CASSPSAGQGGLHSGNTIYF TRBJ1-3 TRBD1 . TRBV7-4
TGCGCCAGCAGCGGTTACAGGGGCACCGAGCAGTACTTC CASSGYRGTEQYF TRBJ2-7 TRBD1 . TRBV5-1
TGTGCCAGTAGTGATCCCGGGCGGGGGGGGCTGTCTGAGCAGTTCTTC CASSDPGRGGLSEQFF TRBJ2-1 TRBD2 . TRBV19
TGTGCCATCAGTGACGGGGCCGGGGAGCTGTTTTTT CAISDGAGELFF TRBJ2-2 . . TRBV10-3
TGTGCCAGCACCCGCGGGACTAGTGTTCCTCATACGCAGTATTTT CASTRGTSVPHTQYF TRBJ2-3 TRBD2 . TRBV9
TGTGCCAGCAGCTTAATCCGGGATAGCAATCAGCCCCAGCATTTT CASSLIRDSNQPQHF TRBJ1-5 . few TRBV7-2
TGTGCCAGCAGCTTAGTTCTACAGGGCGGCACTGAAGCTTTCTTT CASSLVLQGGTEAFF TRBJ1-1 . . TRBV7-8
TGTGCCAGCGGTCTTTTTACGACAGGTCCGCGAAACCTGATCTACGAGCAGTACTTC CASGLFTTGPRNLIYEQYF TRBJ2-7 . once TRBV27
TGTGCCACCAGACCTCGACAGGAAAACTACGAGCAGTACTTC CATRPRQENYEQYF TRBJ2-7 . . TRBV15
TGTGCCAGCAGTCAAGTAACTAACTATGGCTACACCTTC CASSQVTNYGYTF TRBJ1-2 . . TRBV6-5
TGTGCCTGGAGTACAGAGGTGGGCGCTTTCTTT CAWSTEVGAFF TRBJ1-1 . few TRBV30
TGTGCCAGCAGAATATCGACTGCTACCTACGAGCAGTACTTC CASRISTATYEQYF TRBJ2-7 . once TRBV27
TGTGCCAGCAGCATGTCCGACAGCTCCTACGAGCAGTACTTC CASSMSDSSYEQYF TRBJ2-7 . . TRBV5-4
TGTGCCAGTAGTACCCAAGCGGGGCGGGATGAGCAGTTCTTC CASSTQAGRDEQFF TRBJ2-1 TRBD2 . TRBV19
TGTGCCAGCAGTGACGGGGTTGGTCAGCCCCAGCATTTT CASSDGVGQPQHF TRBJ1-5 . medium-sized TRBV2
TGTGCCAGCAGGACGACAGCCCGGGGGCCCCAGCATTTT CASRTTARGPQHF TRBJ1-5 . . TRBV27
TGTGCCAGCTACCTCGCGGGGGAAGCTTTCTTT CASYLAGEAFF TRBJ1-1 . medium-sized TRBV5-4
TGTGCCAGCAGCTCAGGACAGGGGAATTACAATGAGCAGTTCTTC CASSSGQGNYNEQFF TRBJ2-1 TRBD1 . TRBV7-9
TGTGCCAGCAGCAGGACAGGGGGCTTCAATGAGCAGTTCTTC CASSRTGGFNEQFF TRBJ2-1 TRBD1 . TRBV4-2
TGCGCCAGCAGCCAAGAATATCGAGCGGAACCTGAAAAACTGTTTTTT CASSQEYRAEPEKLFF TRBJ1-4 . . TRBV4-3
TGTGCCAGCTCACCTGCCGGGACCCCTTACGAGCAGTACTTC CASSPAGTPYEQYF TRBJ2-7 . . TRBV18
TGCGCCAGCAGCTTGGAGATAGGGGAGAGAACTGAAGCTTTCTTT CASSLEIGERTEAFF TRBJ1-1 . few TRBV5-1
TGTGCCAGTGATCTAGGGGGAAACACTGAAGCTTTCTTT CASDLGGNTEAFF TRBJ1-1 . . TRBV5-5
TGTGCCAGCAGAGGGACAGTAACCTACGAGCAGTACTTC CASRGTVTYEQYF TRBJ2-7 TRBD1 . TRBV6-5
TGTGCCAGCAGCCCGACAGGGGTGCACAATGAGCAGTTCTTC CASSPTGVHNEQFF TRBJ2-1 TRBD1 once TRBV27
TGTGCCAGCAGCCAAGATGGCAACACAGATACGCAGTATTTT CASSQDGNTDTQYF TRBJ2-3 . . TRBV4-2
TGTGCCACCAGCACCCGACAGAACACCGGGGAGCTGTTTTTT CATSTRQNTGELFF TRBJ2-2 . . TRBV15
TGCGCCAGCAGCCAAAACCCCCTGGACAATGAGCAGTTCTTC CASSQNPLDNEQFF TRBJ2-1 . . TRBV4-3
TGTGCCAGCAGTTACTCGACAGGGATGGCTTTCTTT CASSYSTGMAFF TRBJ1-1 TRBD1 few TRBV6-5
TGCGCCAGCAGCCAAGAAGAGCCACTAGCGGGGCACAATGAGCAGTTCTTC CASSQEEPLAGHNEQFF TRBJ2-1 TRBD2 . TRBV4-1
TGTGCCAGCAGCTTCGGGGGGGACGACAATGAGCAGTTCTTC CASSFGGDDNEQFF TRBJ2-1 TRBD2 . TRBV5-6
TGTGCCAGCTCCCATGATGATGGCCCAATAGGGACCGGGGAGCTGTTTTTT CASSHDDGPIGTGELFF TRBJ2-2 . . TRBV5-8
TGCGCCAGCAGACCGACAGGGGGTCAGAACACTGAAGCTTTCTTT CASRPTGGQNTEAFF TRBJ1-1 TRBD1 . TRBV5-1
TGTGCCAGCTGGGGGGCAGGGGGGAACTATGGCTACACCTTC CASWGAGGNYGYTF TRBJ1-2 TRBD1 . TRBV28
TGTGCCAGCAGTAAAGGGAACTCCTACGAGCAGTACTTC CASSKGNSYEQYF TRBJ2-7 . . TRBV6-1